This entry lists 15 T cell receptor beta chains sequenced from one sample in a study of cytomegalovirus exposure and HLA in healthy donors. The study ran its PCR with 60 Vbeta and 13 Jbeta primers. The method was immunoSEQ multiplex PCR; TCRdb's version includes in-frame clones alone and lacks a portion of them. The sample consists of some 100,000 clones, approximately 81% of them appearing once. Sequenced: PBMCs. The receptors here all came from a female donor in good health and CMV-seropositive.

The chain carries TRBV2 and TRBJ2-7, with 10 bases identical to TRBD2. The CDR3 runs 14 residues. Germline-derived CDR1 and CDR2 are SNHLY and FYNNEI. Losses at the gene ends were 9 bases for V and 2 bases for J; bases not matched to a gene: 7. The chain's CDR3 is CASSVAGGPYEQYF. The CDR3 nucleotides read TGTGCCAGTTCTGTAGCGGGGGGACCCTACGAGCAGTACTTC.

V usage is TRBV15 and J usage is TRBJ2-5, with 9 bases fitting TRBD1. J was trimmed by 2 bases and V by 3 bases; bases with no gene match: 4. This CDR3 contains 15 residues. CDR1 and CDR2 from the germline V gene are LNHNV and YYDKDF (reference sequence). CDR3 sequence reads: CATSRRGQGQETQYF. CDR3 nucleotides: TGTGCCACCAGCAGGAGGGGACAGGGACAAGAGACCCAGTACTTC.

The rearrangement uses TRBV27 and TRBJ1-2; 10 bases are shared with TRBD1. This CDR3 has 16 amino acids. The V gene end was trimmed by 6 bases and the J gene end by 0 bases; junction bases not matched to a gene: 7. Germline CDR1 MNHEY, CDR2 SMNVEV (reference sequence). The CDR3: CASRRDRGATNYGYTF. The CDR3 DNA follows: TGTGCCAGCAGACGGGACAGGGGAGCGACTAACTATGGCTACACCTTC.

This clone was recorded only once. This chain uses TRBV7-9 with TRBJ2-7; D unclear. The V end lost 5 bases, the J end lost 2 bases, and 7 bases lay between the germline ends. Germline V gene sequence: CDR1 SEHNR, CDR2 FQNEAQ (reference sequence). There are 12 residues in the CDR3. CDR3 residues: CASSPSPYEQYF. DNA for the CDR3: TGTGCCAGCAGCCCTTCCCCCTACGAGCAGTACTTC.

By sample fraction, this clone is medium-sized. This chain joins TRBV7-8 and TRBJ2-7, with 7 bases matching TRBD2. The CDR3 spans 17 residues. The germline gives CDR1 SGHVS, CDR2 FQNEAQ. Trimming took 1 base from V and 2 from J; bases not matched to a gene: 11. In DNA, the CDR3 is TGTGCCAGCAGCTTAGGGGCGGGACTACCGGGGGCCTACGAGCAGTACTTC. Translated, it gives CASSLGAGLPGAYEQYF. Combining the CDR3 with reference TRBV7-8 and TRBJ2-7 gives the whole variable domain GAGVSQSPRYKVAKRGQDVALRCDPISGHVSLFWYQQALGQGPEFLTYFQNEAQLDKSGLPSDRFFAERPEGSVSTLKIQRTQQEDSAVYLCASSLGAGLPGAYEQYFGPGTRLTVT.

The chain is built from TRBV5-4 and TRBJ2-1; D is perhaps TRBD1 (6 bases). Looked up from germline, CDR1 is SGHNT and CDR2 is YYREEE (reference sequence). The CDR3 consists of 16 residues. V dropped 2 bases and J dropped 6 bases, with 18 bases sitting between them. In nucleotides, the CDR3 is TGTGCCAGCAGCTTCCCCCAAAGTCGACAGGTCAATGAGCAGTTCTTC. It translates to CASSFPQSRQVNEQFF.

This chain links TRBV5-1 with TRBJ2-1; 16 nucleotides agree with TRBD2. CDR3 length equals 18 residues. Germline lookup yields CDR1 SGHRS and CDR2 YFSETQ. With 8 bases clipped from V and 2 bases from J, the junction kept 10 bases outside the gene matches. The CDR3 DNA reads TGCGCCAGTGGTGCGGGACTAGCGGGGGGGATACCCTACAATGAGCAGTTCTTC. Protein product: CASGAGLAGGIPYNEQFF.

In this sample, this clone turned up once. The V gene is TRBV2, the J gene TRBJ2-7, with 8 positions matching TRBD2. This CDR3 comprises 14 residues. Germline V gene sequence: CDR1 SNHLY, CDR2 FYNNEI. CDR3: CADTLLAASYEQYF. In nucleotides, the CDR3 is TGTGCAGATACTTTACTAGCGGCATCCTACGAGCAGTACTTC.

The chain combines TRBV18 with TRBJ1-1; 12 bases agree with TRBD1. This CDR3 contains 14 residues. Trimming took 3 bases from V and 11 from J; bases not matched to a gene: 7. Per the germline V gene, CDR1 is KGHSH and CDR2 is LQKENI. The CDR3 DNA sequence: TGTGCCAGCTCACCCGGGACAGGGGGCCGACGGGCTTTCTTT. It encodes CASSPGTGGRRAFF.

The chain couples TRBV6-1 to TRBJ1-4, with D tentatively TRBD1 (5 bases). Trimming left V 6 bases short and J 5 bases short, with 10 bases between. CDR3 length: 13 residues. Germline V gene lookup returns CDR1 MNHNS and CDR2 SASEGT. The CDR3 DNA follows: TGTGCCAGCAGAACAGGCGGAAATGAAAAACTGTTTTTT. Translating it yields CASRTGGNEKLFF.

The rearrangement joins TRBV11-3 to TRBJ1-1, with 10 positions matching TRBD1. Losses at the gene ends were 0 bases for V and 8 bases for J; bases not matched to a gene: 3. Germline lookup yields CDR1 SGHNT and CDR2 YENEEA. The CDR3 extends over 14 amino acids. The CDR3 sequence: CASSLEGTGAEAFF. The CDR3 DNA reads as TGTGCCAGCAGCTTAGAGGGGACAGGGGCCGAAGCTTTCTTT.

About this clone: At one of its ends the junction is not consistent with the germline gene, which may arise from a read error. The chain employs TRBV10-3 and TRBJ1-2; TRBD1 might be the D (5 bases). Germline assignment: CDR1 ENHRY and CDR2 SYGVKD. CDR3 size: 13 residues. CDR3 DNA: TGTGCCGTCAGGGATGGGACTGTCTATGGCTACACCTTC. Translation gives CAVRDGTVYGYTF.

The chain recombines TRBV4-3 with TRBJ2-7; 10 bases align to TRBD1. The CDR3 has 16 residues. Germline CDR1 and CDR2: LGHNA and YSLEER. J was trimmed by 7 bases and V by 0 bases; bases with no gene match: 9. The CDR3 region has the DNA TGCGCCAGCAGCCAAGATCTCGGGACAGGGGTGGGAGAGCAGTACTTC. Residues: CASSQDLGTGVGEQYF.

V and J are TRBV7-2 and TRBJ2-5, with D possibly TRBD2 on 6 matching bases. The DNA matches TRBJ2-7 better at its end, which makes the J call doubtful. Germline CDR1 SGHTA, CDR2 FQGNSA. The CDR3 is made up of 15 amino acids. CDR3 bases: TGTGCCAGCAGCTTAAATGCGGGGCAAAGCTACGAGCAGTACTTC. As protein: CASSLNAGQSYEQYF.

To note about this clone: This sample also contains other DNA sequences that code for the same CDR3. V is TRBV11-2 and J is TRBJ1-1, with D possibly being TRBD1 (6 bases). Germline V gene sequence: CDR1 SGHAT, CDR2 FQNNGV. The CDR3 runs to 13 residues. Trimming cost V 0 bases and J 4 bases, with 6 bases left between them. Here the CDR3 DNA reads TGTGCCAGCAGCTTAGACAGGGGCACTGAAGCTTTCTTT. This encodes CASSLDRGTEAFF.